These 27 T cell receptor beta chains were all obtained from the same sample, sequenced in a study of monozygotic twins with inflammatory bowel disease. TCRdb reprocessed the 5' RACE reads and reports one entry per CDR3 protein, with no DNA. This sample's table has approximately 120,000 distinct CDR3 sequences. Sequencing was done on a sample of blood. Receptor source: a human donor with ulcerative colitis or Crohn's disease, or a healthy co-twin of an affected twin (not recorded which).

The rearrangement links TRBV4-3 to TRBJ1-2; lacking DNA, the TRBD1 call made by TCRdb goes unchecked. CDR3 length equals 15 residues. Germline V gives CDR1 LGHNA, CDR2 YSLEER. The CDR3 reads CASSQDTGRNYGYTF.

The chain is built from TRBV6-5 and TRBJ1-3. This CDR3 is 12 amino acids long. Germline V gene sequence: CDR1 MNHEY, CDR2 SVGAGI. The CDR3 sequence: CATGVSGNTIYF.

V usage is TRBV2 and J usage is TRBJ1-3. Germline V gene lookup returns CDR1 SNHLY and CDR2 FYNNEI. CDR3 size: 13 residues. This CDR3 reads CASSEGRGNTIYF.

The rearrangement links TRBV24-1 to TRBJ2-4; TCRdb's D call of TRBD2 is untestable without DNA. CDR3 length: 17 amino acids. Germline loops: CDR1 KGHDR, CDR2 SFDVKD. This CDR3 reads CATSDSAEDRAKNIQYF.

The V and J genes are TRBV7-3 and TRBJ1-1. The germline V gene encodes CDR1 SGHTA and CDR2 FQGTGA. The CDR3 covers 13 residues. The CDR3 spells CASGVALTTEAFF.

The J gene is TRBJ2-3, the V gene TRBV4-2; the D call of TRBD2 rests on TCRdb alone, since no DNA is present to check it. Per germline, CDR1 LGHNA and CDR2 YNFKEQ. The CDR3 runs 15 residues. CDR3: CASSQEPSLPDTQYF.

The gene calls are TRBV6-5 and TRBJ1-2. This CDR3 contains 12 residues. Germline-derived CDR1 and CDR2 are MNHEY and SVGAGI. The CDR3 reads CASSYGNYGYTF.

The chain carries TRBV18 and TRBJ2-7; absent DNA, TCRdb's TRBD1 call cannot be checked. The CDR3 length is 18 residues. Germline V gives CDR1 KGHSH, CDR2 LQKENI. CDR3: CASSPYPTGDRKDYEQYF.

The chain uses TRBV7-8 and TRBJ2-3; TCRdb lists TRBD1, though no DNA is available to test this call. Germline V gene data show CDR1 as SGHVS and CDR2 as FQNEAQ. The CDR3 is 15 amino acids. The CDR3 reads CASSLERGSFDTQYF.

The J gene is TRBJ2-3, the V gene TRBV6-5; checking the TCRdb D call of TRBD1 is not possible without DNA. The CDR3 contains 13 residues. Germline V gene data show CDR1 as MNHEY and CDR2 as SVGAGI. The CDR3 loop reads CASSSTDTDTQYF.

The chain joins TRBV5-1 to TRBJ1-2. The CDR3 runs to 12 residues. Germline loops: CDR1 SGHRS, CDR2 YFSETQ. CDR3 residues: CASREGPEGYTF.

The chain recombines TRBV9 with TRBJ2-7; TCRdb's D call of TRBD1 is untestable without DNA. The CDR3 has 13 amino acids. Looked up from germline, CDR1 is SGDLS and CDR2 is YYNGEE. The CDR3 loop is CASGRDTVLEQYF.

The chain links TRBV7-3 to TRBJ2-1; TCRdb's D gene call, TRBD1, goes unchecked for lack of DNA. The CDR3 runs 16 residues. Germline CDR1 and CDR2: SGHTA and FQGTGA. The chain's CDR3 is CASSLTGTGADNEQFF.

The chain couples TRBV21-1 to TRBJ1-1; the TCRdb D gene call, TRBD1, has no DNA to confirm it. TRBV21-1 is labeled a pseudogene. CDR3 length: 15 residues. This CDR3 is CASSTRGANVTEAFF.

The CDR3 sequence: CASSLVAGGPGDTQYF. The chain carries TRBV7-2 and TRBJ2-3; the D call from TCRdb, TRBD2, cannot be confirmed without DNA. Germline V gives CDR1 SGHTA, CDR2 FQGNSA. This CDR3 is built from 16 residues.

The rearrangement uses TRBV7-9 and TRBJ2-7; TCRdb selects TRBD1, and the lack of DNA leaves this call unchecked. Germline V gene sequence: CDR1 SEHNR, CDR2 FQNEAQ (reference sequence). The CDR3 is made up of 16 amino acids. This chain's CDR3 is CASSFPGTEGSYEQYF.

CDR3: CASSLSQGDEAFF. J is TRBJ1-1 and V is TRBV12-3 or TRBV12-4; TCRdb gives TRBD1 as the D gene, but with no DNA this cannot be confirmed. The CDR3 runs 13 residues.

The V and J genes are TRBV6-6 and TRBJ1-5; the TCRdb call, TRBD1, lacks DNA for checking. The CDR3 contains 14 residues. The germline V gene has CDR1 MNHNY and CDR2 SVGAGI (reference sequence). The CDR3 sequence is CASSPIRDHQPQHF.

The chain joins TRBV7-6 to TRBJ2-1; without DNA, the TCRdb call of TRBD1 cannot be checked. CDR1 SGHVS and CDR2 FNYEAQ come from the germline V gene. This CDR3 is built from 14 residues. CDR3 sequence reads: CASSNRDRGLEQFF.

This chain links TRBV15 with TRBJ1-3. Germline-derived CDR1 and CDR2 are LNHNV and YYDKDF (reference sequence). The CDR3 has 15 amino acids. The CDR3 is CATSRDLASGNTIYF.

The chain combines TRBV6-1 with TRBJ2-1; absent DNA, TCRdb's TRBD1 call cannot be checked. Looked up from germline, CDR1 is MNHNS and CDR2 is SASEGT. CDR3 length equals 13 residues. The CDR3 sequence is CASIGQGANEQFF.

The gene calls are TRBV19 and TRBJ2-1; the TRBD1 assignment by TCRdb is unverifiable without DNA. CDR1 and CDR2 from the germline V gene are LNHDA and SQIVND (reference sequence). CDR3 length: 15 residues. The CDR3 here is CASSPGVPSYNEQFF.

The chain couples TRBV7-2 to TRBJ1-6. The CDR3 runs to 15 residues. Germline V lookup: CDR1 SGHTA, CDR2 FQGNSA. The CDR3 region is CASSLAGTSDSPLHF.

This chain joins TRBV7-9 and TRBJ2-5; the TRBD2 assignment by TCRdb is unverifiable without DNA. This CDR3 spans 16 amino acids. CDR1 and CDR2 (germline): SEHNR, FQNEAQ (reference sequence). The CDR3: CASSSLTSGGEETQYF. The variable domain in full, completed from reference TRBV7-9 and TRBJ2-5, reads DTGVSQNPRHKITKRGQNVTFRCDPISEHNRLYWYRQTLGQGPEFLTYFQNEAQLEKSRLLSDRFSAERPKGSFSTLEIQRTEQGDSAMYLCASSSLTSGGEETQYFGPGTRLLVL.

J is TRBJ2-1 and V is TRBV5-5; TCRdb calls TRBD2, which cannot be checked without DNA. The CDR3 length is 15 residues. Germline lookup yields CDR1 SGHKS and CDR2 YYEKEE (reference sequence). This CDR3 is CASSLTWRGDSEQFF.

CDR3 region: CAWSRRKNYGYTF. This chain uses TRBV30 with TRBJ1-2. CDR3 size: 13 residues. Germline CDR1 is GTSNPN and CDR2 is SVGIG (reference sequence). The variable domain in full, completed from reference TRBV30 and TRBJ1-2, reads SQTIHQWPATLVQPVGSPLSLECTVEGTSNPNLYWYRQAAGRGLQLLFYSVGIGQISSEVPQNLSASRPQDRQFILSSKKLLLSDSGFYLCAWSRRKNYGYTFGSGTRLTVV.

The chain is built from TRBV20-1 and TRBJ2-5; checking the TCRdb D call of TRBD1 is not possible without DNA. There are 14 residues in the CDR3. In germline, CDR1 is DFQATT, CDR2 SNEGSKA (reference sequence). CDR3 loop: CSASPRTGEETQYF.